This T cell receptor beta chain was sequenced in a study of neurological immune-mediated disorders. V was clipped by 6 bases and J by 3 bases; unmatched bases: 6. Per germline, CDR1 DFQATT and CDR2 SNEGSKA (reference sequence). This CDR3 comprises 15 residues. Whole-study findings and limits: The study phylogenetically grouped the repertoires of 18 of 34 multiple sclerosis patients into one related-CDR3 cluster, a possible signature.

This clonotype was detected ten times or more. What it binds is not known. Each CDR3 protein is one row after TCRdb ran MiXCR on the 5' RACE reads. The repertoire holds 25,000 to 30,000 distinct CDR3 sequences, with about 3% as singletons. This TCR was recovered from a woman aged 30 to 39 with multiple sclerosis. J is TRBJ2-3 and V is TRBV20-1; 13 bases are shared with TRBD2. Sequenced: PBMCs. DNA for the CDR3: TGCAGTGCAACCGGGACTAGCGGGACGACAGATACGCAGTATTTT. Protein product: CSATGTSGTTDTQYF.